These 13 T cell receptor beta chains were all obtained from the same sample, sequenced in a study of vaccination effects on CD4 cells after COVID-19. Repertoires were generated with immunoSEQ multiplex PCR, while TCRdb's copy carries only in-frame clones and drops some. The repertoire includes about 71,000 clones, about 80% of them detected once, and less than 15% sits in the top ten. Their recognized antigens are unknown. Before any sequencing was done, the ViraFEST assay used viral peptide pools to expand antigen-specific CD4+ T cells. CD4+ T cell isolation took place after nine to eleven days of culture. Vaccinees lacked prior SARS-CoV-2 infection and tested negative for nucleocapsid antibodies. This specimen consisted of CD4+ T cells from PBMCs cultured with SARS-CoV-2 spike peptides, obtained before COVID-19 vaccination. The receptors originated from a human donor who received a COVID-19 vaccine.

The chain combines TRBV5-6 with TRBJ2-1; D unresolved. The V gene's germline CDR1 is SGHDT and CDR2 YYEEEE. The CDR3 contains 16 residues. The germline V and J ends were trimmed by 3 bases and 0 bases, with 13 bases remaining between them. The CDR3 bases are TGTGCCAGCAGCTCCCTGACTGAACTCTCCTACAATGAGCAGTTCTTC. Translated: CASSSLTELSYNEQFF.

The chain joins TRBV5-1 to TRBJ1-5; unclear D gene. The CDR3 is 15 residues long. The V end was cut by 0 bases, the J end by 0 bases, with 7 bases between. The germline CDR1 and CDR2 sequences are SGHRS and YFSETQ. The CDR3 sequence is CASSLGGYSNQPQHF. The DNA for the CDR3 is TGCGCCAGCAGCTTGGGTGGATATAGCAATCAGCCCCAGCATTTT.

The chain uses TRBV5-1 and TRBJ2-2; the match to TRBD2 covers 9 bases. The V and J ends lost 7 bases and 0 bases, in that order; junction bases with no gene match: 13. Germline values: CDR1 SGHRS, CDR2 YFSETQ. The CDR3 is made up of 18 amino acids. The CDR3 nucleotides read TGCGCCAGCCATTGGGGACCTCAGCGGGGGGCGAACACCGGGGAGCTGTTTTTT. This translates into CASHWGPQRGANTGELFF.

V and J are TRBV20-1 and TRBJ2-5; D is possibly TRBD2 (5 bases). This CDR3 has 11 amino acids. V was shortened by 6 bases and J by 5 bases, with 10 bases between the two germline ends. Germline assignment: CDR1 DFQATT and CDR2 SNEGSKA (reference sequence). The CDR3 sequence is CSALSGETQYF. The CDR3, as DNA: TGCAGTGCACTGTCGGGGGAGACCCAGTACTTC.

This chain links TRBV7-2 with TRBJ1-3; D is possibly TRBD1 (5 bases). V lost 8 bases and J 11 bases, leaving 19 bases between the germline ends. Germline loops: CDR1 SGHTA, CDR2 FQGNSA. This CDR3 has 13 amino acids. DNA of the CDR3: TGTGCCAGCCGCCTAACAGGAAGGGAGTCCATATATTTT. Its translation: CASRLTGRESIYF.

CDR3 bases: TGTGCCAGCAGCGCCTCAGCTCAGATGAACACTGAAGCTTTCTTT. As protein: CASSASAQMNTEAFF. The chain carries TRBV9 and TRBJ1-1; D gene uncertain. Between the trimmed V and J ends, which lost 3 bases and 0 bases, there was a span of 12 bases. Germline-derived CDR1 and CDR2 are SGDLS and YYNGEE. The CDR3 is made up of 15 amino acids.

V and J are TRBV6-4 and TRBJ2-3, with 7 bases matching TRBD1. Per germline, CDR1 MRHNA and CDR2 SNTAGT. The V and J ends lost 8 bases and 1 base, in that order; junction bases with no gene match: 6. CDR3 length equals 14 residues. The CDR3 DNA is TGTGCCAGCGCAAAGGACAGGCGCACAGATACGCAGTATTTT. Translating gives CASAKDRRTDTQYF.

This clone was recorded once. The chain links TRBV27 to TRBJ1-1; no reliable D call. This CDR3 has 15 amino acids. CDR1 and CDR2 (germline): MNHEY, SMNVEV (reference sequence). Trimming removed 1 base from V and 6 bases from J, with 15 bases in between. The CDR3 sequence is CASSLFAGNPAEAFF. The CDR3 nucleotides are TGTGCCAGCAGTTTATTCGCGGGGAATCCGGCTGAAGCTTTCTTT.

The chain combines TRBV7-3 with TRBJ2-1; TRBD2 might be the D (6 bases). V lost 5 bases to trimming and J lost 6 bases, with 14 bases between them. This CDR3 is built from 14 residues. From germline, CDR1 is SGHTA and CDR2 FQGTGA. Here the CDR3 reads CASSATGLPNEQFF. The CDR3 DNA reads TGTGCCAGCAGCGCAACGGGACTCCCCAATGAGCAGTTCTTC.

The V gene is TRBV28, the J gene TRBJ1-2; perhaps TRBD1 as D (5 bases). V lost 6 bases, J lost 5 bases, and 19 bases lay in between. CDR1 and CDR2 from the germline V gene are MDHEN and SYDVKM. This CDR3 has 15 residues. In DNA, the CDR3 is TGTGCCAGCAGGGGGACGGGGGTTAGGAAATATGGCTACACCTTC. This translates into CASRGTGVRKYGYTF.

The V and J genes are TRBV25-1 and TRBJ2-2, with D possibly matching TRBD1 (6 bases). With 3 bases removed from V and 5 bases from J, the gap between germline ends came to 13 bases. The germline CDR1 and CDR2 sequences are MGHDK and SYGVNS. The CDR3 consists of 15 residues. For the CDR3, the DNA is TGTGCCAGCAGTGACACAGGGTGGAGAACCGGGGAGCTGTTTTTT. Its translation: CASSDTGWRTGELFF.

The chain employs TRBV6-5 and TRBJ2-4, with D possibly TRBD2 on 5 matching bases. CDR3 size: 15 residues. The germline CDR1 and CDR2 sequences are MNHEY and SVGAGI. Deletions cut 5 bases from V and 2 bases from J, with 13 bases between. The CDR3 spells CASSTGSGTKNIQYF. CDR3 sequence (DNA): TGTGCCAGCAGTACCGGGTCGGGGACCAAAAACATTCAGTACTTC.

This clone appeared a single time. The chain is built from TRBV4-1 and TRBJ2-3; 13 bases are a match to TRBD2. CDR1 and CDR2 from the germline V gene are MGHRA and YSYEKL. J was trimmed by 7 bases and V by 4 bases; bases with no gene match: 11. The length of the CDR3 is 17 residues. CDR3 DNA sequence: TGCGCCAGCAGCCCTGATCGACTAGCGGGGGGCCTGAATACGCAGTATTTT. This translates into CASSPDRLAGGLNTQYF.